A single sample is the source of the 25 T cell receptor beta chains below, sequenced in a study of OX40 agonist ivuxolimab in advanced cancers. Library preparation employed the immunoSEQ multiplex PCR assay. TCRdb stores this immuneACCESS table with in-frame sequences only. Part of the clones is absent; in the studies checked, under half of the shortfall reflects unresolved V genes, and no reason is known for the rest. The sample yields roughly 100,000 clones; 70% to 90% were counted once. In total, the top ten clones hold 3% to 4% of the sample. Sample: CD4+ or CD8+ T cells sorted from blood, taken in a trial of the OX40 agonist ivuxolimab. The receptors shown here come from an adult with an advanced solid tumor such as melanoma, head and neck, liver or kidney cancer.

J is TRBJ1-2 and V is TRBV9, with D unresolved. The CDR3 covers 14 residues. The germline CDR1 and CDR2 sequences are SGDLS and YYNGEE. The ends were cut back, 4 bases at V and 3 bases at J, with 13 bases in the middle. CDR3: CASSPAGGYYGYTF. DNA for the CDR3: TGTGCCAGCAGCCCCGCGGGAGGTTACTATGGCTACACCTTC.

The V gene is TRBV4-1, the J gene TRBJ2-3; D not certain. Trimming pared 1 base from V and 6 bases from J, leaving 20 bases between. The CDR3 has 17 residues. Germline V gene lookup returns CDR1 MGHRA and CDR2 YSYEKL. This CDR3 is CASSQGYDGPAQDTQYF. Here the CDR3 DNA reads TGCGCCAGCAGCCAAGGGTATGACGGTCCAGCACAGGATACGCAGTATTTT.

CDR3 region: CASKRGQDYGYTF. The CDR3 DNA sequence: TGTGCCAGCAAGAGGGGGCAAGACTATGGCTACACCTTC. This chain joins TRBV6-4 and TRBJ1-2, with 7 bases lining up with TRBD1. The CDR3 extends over 13 amino acids. The J segment lost 3 bases and the V segment lost 7 bases, leaving 5 bases of the junction unmatched. Germline V gives CDR1 MRHNA, CDR2 SNTAGT.

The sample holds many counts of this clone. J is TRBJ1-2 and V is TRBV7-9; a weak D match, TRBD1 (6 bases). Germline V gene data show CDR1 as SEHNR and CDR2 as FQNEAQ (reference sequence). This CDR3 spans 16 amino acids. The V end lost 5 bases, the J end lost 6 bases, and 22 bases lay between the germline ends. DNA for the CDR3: TGTGCCAGCAGCATTCCCCGGGGGGGGGCTAAGGATGGCTACACCTTC. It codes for CASSIPRGGAKDGYTF.

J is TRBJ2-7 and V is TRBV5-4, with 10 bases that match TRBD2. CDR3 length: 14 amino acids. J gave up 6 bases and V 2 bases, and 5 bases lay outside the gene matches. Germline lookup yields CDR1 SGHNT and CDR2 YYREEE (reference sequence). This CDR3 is CASSFRASGSEQYF. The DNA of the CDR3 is TGTGCCAGCAGCTTTCGGGCTAGCGGGAGCGAGCAGTACTTC.

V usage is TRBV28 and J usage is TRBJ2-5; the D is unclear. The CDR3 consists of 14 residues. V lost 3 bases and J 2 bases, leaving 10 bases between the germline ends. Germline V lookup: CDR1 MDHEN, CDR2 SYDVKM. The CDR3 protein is CASSFVNSQETQYF. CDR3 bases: TGTGCCAGCAGTTTCGTGAACAGTCAAGAGACCCAGTACTTC.

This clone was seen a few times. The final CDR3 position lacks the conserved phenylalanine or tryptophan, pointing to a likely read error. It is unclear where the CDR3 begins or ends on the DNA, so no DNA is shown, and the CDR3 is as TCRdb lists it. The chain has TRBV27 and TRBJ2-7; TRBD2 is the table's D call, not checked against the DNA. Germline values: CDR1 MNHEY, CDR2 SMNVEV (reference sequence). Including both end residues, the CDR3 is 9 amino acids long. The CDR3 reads CASSPRFLG.

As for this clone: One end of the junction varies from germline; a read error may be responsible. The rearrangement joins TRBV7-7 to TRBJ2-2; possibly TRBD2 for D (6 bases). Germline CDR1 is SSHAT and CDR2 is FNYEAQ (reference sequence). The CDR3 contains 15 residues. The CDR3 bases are TGTGCTAGCAGCTTGGACGGGACTTCCACCGGGGAGCTGTTTTTT. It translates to CASSLDGTSTGELFF.

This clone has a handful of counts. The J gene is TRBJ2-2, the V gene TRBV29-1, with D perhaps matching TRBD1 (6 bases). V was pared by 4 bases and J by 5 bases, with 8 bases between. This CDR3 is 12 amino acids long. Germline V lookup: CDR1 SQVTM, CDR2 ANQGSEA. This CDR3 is CSVGQGTGELFF. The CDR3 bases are TGCAGCGTTGGGCAGGGGACCGGGGAGCTGTTTTTT.

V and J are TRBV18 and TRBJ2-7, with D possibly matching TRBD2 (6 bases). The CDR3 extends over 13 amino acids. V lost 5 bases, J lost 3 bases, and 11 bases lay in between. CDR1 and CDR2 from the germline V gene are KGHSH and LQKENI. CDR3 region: CASSVAASYEQYF. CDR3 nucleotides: TGTGCCAGCTCAGTAGCGGCGAGCTACGAGCAGTACTTC.

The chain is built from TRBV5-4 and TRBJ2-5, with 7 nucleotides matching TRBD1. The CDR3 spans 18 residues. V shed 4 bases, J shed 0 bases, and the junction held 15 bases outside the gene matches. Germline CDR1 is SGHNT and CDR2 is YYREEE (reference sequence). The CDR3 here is CASSPLDGAGTDQETQYF. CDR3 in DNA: TGTGCCAGCAGCCCACTCGATGGGGCCGGGACAGACCAAGAGACCCAGTACTTC.

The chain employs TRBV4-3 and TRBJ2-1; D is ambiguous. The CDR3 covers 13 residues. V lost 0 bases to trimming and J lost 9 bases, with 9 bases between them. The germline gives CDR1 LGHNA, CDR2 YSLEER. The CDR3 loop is CASSQDQVLEQFF. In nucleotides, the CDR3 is TGCGCCAGCAGCCAAGATCAGGTACTTGAGCAGTTCTTC.

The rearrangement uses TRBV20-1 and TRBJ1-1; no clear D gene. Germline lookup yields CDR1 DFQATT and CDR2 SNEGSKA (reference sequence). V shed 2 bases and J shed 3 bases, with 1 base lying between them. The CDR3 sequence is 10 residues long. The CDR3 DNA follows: TGCAGTGCTAGACACACTGAAGCTTTCTTT. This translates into CSARHTEAFF.

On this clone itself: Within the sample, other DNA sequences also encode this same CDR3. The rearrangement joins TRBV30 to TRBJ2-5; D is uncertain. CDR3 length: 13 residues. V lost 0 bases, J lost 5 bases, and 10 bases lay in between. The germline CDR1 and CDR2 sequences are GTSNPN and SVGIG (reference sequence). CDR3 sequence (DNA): TGTGCCTGGAGTGTTTTTCAAGGGGAGACCCAGTACTTC. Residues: CAWSVFQGETQYF.

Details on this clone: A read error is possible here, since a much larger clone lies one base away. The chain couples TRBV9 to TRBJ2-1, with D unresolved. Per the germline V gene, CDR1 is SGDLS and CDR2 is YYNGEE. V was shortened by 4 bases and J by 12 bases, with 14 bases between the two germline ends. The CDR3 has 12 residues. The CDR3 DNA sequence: TGTGCCAGCAGCCAAGACCGCCTACGGCAGTTCTTC. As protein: CASSQDRLRQFF.

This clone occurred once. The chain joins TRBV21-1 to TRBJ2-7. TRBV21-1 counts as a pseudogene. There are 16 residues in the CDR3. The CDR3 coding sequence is TGTGCCAGCAGCAAAGAGGGGAGGACAGACTCCTACGAGCAGTACTTC. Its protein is CASSKEGRTDSYEQYF.

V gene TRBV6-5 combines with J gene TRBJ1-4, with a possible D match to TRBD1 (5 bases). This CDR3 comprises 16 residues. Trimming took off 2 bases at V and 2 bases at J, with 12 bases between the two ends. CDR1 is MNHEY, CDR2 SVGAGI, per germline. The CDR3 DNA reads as TGTGCCAGCAGTTACCGGGGGATGGCGACTAATGAAAAACTGTTTTTT. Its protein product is CASSYRGMATNEKLFF.

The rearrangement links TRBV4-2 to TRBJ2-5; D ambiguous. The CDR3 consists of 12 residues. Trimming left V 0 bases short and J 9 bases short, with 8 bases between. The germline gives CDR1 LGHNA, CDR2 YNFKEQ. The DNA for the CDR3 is TGTGCCAGCAGCCAAGATAAGGACCCCCAGTACTTC. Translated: CASSQDKDPQYF.

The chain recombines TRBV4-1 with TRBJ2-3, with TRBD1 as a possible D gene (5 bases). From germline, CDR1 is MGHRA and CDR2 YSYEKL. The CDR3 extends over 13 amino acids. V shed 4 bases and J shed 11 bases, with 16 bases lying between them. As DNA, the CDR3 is TGCGCCAGCAGCCCCCCATGGGGCAGATTGCAGTATTTT. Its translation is CASSPPWGRLQYF.

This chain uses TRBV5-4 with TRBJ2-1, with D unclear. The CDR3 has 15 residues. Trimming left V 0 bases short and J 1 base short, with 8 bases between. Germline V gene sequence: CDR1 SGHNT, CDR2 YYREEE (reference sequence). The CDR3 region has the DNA TGTGCCAGCAGCTTGGGGCGGTGGTCCTACAATGAGCAGTTCTTC. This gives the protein CASSLGRWSYNEQFF. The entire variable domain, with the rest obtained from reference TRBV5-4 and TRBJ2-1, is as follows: ETGVTQSPTHLIKTRGQQVTLRCSSQSGHNTVSWYQQALGQGPQFIFQYYREEENGRGNFPPRFSGLQFPNYSSELNVNALELDDSALYLCASSLGRWSYNEQFFGPGTRLTVL.

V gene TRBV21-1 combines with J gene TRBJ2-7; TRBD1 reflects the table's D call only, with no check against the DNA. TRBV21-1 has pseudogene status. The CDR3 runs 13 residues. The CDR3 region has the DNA TGTGCCATTCGGGGACAGGGAGGGTACGAGCAGTACTTC. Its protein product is CAIRGQGGYEQYF.

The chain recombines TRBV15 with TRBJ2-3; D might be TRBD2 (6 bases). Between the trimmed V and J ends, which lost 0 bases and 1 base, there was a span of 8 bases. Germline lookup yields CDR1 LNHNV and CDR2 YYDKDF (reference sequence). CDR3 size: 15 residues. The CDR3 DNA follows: TGTGCCACCAGCAGAGACCCGGGGGGCACAGATACGCAGTATTTT. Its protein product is CATSRDPGGTDTQYF.

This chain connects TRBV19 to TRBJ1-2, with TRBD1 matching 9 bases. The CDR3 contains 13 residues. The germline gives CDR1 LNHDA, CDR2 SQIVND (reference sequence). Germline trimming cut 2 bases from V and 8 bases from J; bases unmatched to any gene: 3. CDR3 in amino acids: CASSIRGTGGYTF. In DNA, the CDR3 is TGTGCCAGTAGTATACGAGGGACAGGGGGCTACACCTTC. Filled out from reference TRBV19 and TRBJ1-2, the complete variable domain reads DGGITQSPKYLFRKEGQNVTLSCEQNLNHDAMYWYRQDPGQGLRLIYYSQIVNDFQKGDIAEGYSVSREKKESFPLTVTSAQKNPTAFYLCASSIRGTGGYTFGSGTRLTVV.

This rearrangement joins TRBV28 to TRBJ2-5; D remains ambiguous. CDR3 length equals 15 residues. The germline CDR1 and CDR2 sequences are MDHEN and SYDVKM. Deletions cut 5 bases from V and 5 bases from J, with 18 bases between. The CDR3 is CASSPGPLVWETQYF. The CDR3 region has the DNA TGTGCCAGCAGTCCCGGGCCCCTGGTTTGGGAGACCCAGTACTTC.

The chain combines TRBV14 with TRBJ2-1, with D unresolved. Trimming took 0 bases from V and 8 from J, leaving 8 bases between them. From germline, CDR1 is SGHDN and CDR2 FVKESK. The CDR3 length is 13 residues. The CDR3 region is CASSQDLWDEQFF. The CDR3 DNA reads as TGTGCCAGCAGCCAAGATCTGTGGGATGAGCAGTTCTTC.